This TCR beta chain was captured by sequencing in a study of tumor-infiltrating lymphocytes in oesophageal squamous cell carcinoma. One entry per CDR3 protein results from TCRdb running MiXCR on the PCR reads. Among about 24,000 distinct CDR3 sequences listed, around 38% were seen once. This clonotype was counted at least ten times. The CDR3 has 13 residues. CDR1 MDHEN and CDR2 SYDVKM come from the germline V gene. V gave up 6 bases and J gave up 5 bases, with 13 bases separating them. Sequencing was performed on esophageal tumor tissue. The clonotype was recovered from a male donor with esophageal squamous cell carcinoma. This chain uses TRBV28 with TRBJ1-2; D is unresolved. This CDR3 reads CASRKPPTYGYTF. The CDR3 nucleotides read TGTGCCAGCAGGAAACCCCCCACATATGGCTACACCTTC.